This T cell receptor (beta chain) was profiled in a study of neurological immune-mediated disorders (dated by TCRdb to about 2019). Looking at the study overall: Peripheral blood TCR-beta repertoires from patients with HTLV-I-associated myelopathy (HAM/TSP), patients with multiple sclerosis, and healthy controls were compared in the study using UMI-based sequencing. Longitudinal HAM/TSP and healthy donors were sampled at 3 time-points each (about 3-40 month intervals). Of the roughly 68 subjects in the cohort, about 14 were HAM/TSP patients, roughly 35 were multiple sclerosis patients, and 20 were healthy controls. The 90 to 110 TCR-beta libraries included longitudinal samples, technical triplicates and paired sorted CD4+ and CD8+ T-cell subsets alongside PBMC samples. Findings and caveats that apply to the study as a whole: Across subjects, expanded clones never shared an identical CDR3 amino acid sequence, which suggests that the TCR-beta repertoires in every group were private. TCR clonal expansion was greatest in HAM/TSP patients and smallest in MS patients, who ranked below even healthy controls.

cDNA was synthesized by template-switch 5'RACE using a primer with a 10-nucleotide random unique molecular identifier that tagged each TCR transcript. Over 180 million TCR-beta sequences, covering 15-18 subjects, were produced in each sequencing run. The RNeasy kit was used for extraction of total RNA. Using the KAPA Real-time Library Amplification kit, TCR-beta VDJ regions were amplified with primers for the TCR constant region and the 5'RACE anchor. Sample indexes and Illumina adaptors were added in a first PCR, and a second PCR then increased library yield. After purification with Ampure beads, the TCR product of roughly 650 bp was size-selected on a 2% E-gel SizeSelection system. Library quality was checked on a Bioanalyzer, concentration was measured with Qubit, and libraries were quantified with the Kapa Library Quantification kit before pooling. Paired-end 2 x 150 bp sequencing of the libraries was performed on an Illumina HiSeq 2500. To increase sequence diversity, roughly 24-32% phiX was spiked into each library pool. As for the authors' bioinformatics: Quality-filtered reads were processed with the UMI-based MiGEC pipeline, which removed over 75% of raw TCR sequences during error correction. IMGT germline references were used for alignment of VDJ genes, and clonotypes were defined by a unique CDR3 amino acid sequence together with V-J genes. Clonal expansion, Shannon diversity and CDR3 relatedness were evaluated with VDJtools (CalcPairwiseDistances, ClusterSamples), while phylogenetic trees were built in CLCbio workbench. A clone was classed as expanded if it had 8 or more unique UMIs, a cutoff based on coefficient-of-variation modelling across technical triplicates. TCRdb ran its own pipeline on the public reads, namely fastp trimming at Q25 and MiXCR clone calling, and kept in-frame beta chains. Records with the same CDR3 protein are collapsed into one entry carrying the most frequent genes and DNA. The V and J calls reflect TCRdb's pipeline rather than the authors' work. Present in this sample are 60,000 to 90,000 distinct CDR3 sequences, more than 8.5% of which were seen just once. The ten largest clones represent roughly 10% of the sample.

This clonotype was counted ten times or more. Its recognized antigen is unknown. No base quality values were provided; no much bigger clone lies one nucleotide off. The sample's time point label, in plain terms: longitudinal time-point 1 (baseline). The healthy controls were volunteers from blood banks in Maryland, USA. Unsorted PBMC libraries were generated from 2 million PBMCs stored in RNAlater at -80 °C until RNA extraction. Peripheral blood was subjected to Ficoll-Hypaque density gradient centrifugation to isolate PBMCs, which were then cryopreserved in liquid nitrogen. V loses 0 bases of germline sequence and J loses 2 bases, and the interval between the two ends is 11 bases. The CDR3 measures 15 amino acids from cysteine to phenylalanine. The CDR3 DNA has 45 bases and is translated from base 1. CDR1 MGHRA and CDR2 YSYEKL were looked up in the germline V gene.

The chain was built from TRBV4-1 and TRBJ2-7, with TRBD1 perhaps the D gene, on 7 matching bases. The origin of this receptor is a man aged 30 to 39 in good health. Sequences were obtained from PBMCs. This receptor carries the CDR3 CASSQEEGAPYEQYF. The DNA reads as follows: TGCGCCAGCAGCCAAGAGGAGGGGGCTCCCTACGAGCAGTACTTC.